This is a list of T cell receptor beta chains from one sample in a study of T-cell reconstitution after alpha-beta-depleted transplantation in children. Each CDR3 protein is one row after TCRdb ran MiXCR on the PCR reads. Among a few hundred thousand distinct CDR3 sequences listed, 10% to 15% were seen once. The sample here was PBMCs, mostly from graft donor cells, taken 360 days after TCRalphabeta/CD19-depleted stem cell transplant. All receptors come from a male patient between 5 and 17 years old who had a stem cell transplant for acute myeloid leukemia, so the T cells may come from the graft donor. Each CDR3 is given with its conserved first and last residue. A D gene is named only where the DNA matches it firmly. Clone size appears in some rows only: once, few, many, or a class for an expanded clone.

clone_size,v_call,d_call,j_call,cdr3_nt,cdr3_aa
NA,TRBV7-2,TRBD1,TRBJ1-2,TGTGCCAGCAGCTCCCGACAGGGTCCCTATGGCTACACCTTC,CASSSRQGPYGYTF
many,TRBV29-1,NA,TRBJ2-7,TGCAGCGTTGTTCGTGACACCCACTACGAGCAGTACTTC,CSVVRDTHYEQYF
NA,TRBV11-2,NA,TRBJ2-6,TGTGCCAGCAGCTTACAGGGGACCCCATACTCTGGGGCCAACGTCCTGACTTTC,CASSLQGTPYSGANVLTF
once,TRBV5-1,TRBD1,TRBJ2-3,TGCGCCAGCAGCTATTCCCCGGGACAGAGCACAGATACGCAGTATTTT,CASSYSPGQSTDTQYF
few,TRBV10-3,TRBD2,TRBJ2-7,TGTGCCACGAGTGGTGGGACTAGCGGGAGAAACGAGCAGTACTTC,CATSGGTSGRNEQYF
NA,TRBV3-1,NA,TRBJ2-5,TGTGCCTGCTGTTCCTCCCACGAAACCAGGGAAAATTTAGGAGAGACCCAGTACTTC,CACCSSHETRENLGETQYF
few,TRBV15,NA,TRBJ1-1,TGTGCCACCAGCAGGGGATACGGGACAACCAACACTGAAGCTTTCTTT,CATSRGYGTTNTEAFF
many,TRBV6-5,TRBD1,TRBJ1-3,TGTGCCAGCATAGAGACAGGGCTGGGAAACACCATATATTTT,CASIETGLGNTIYF
NA,TRBV2,TRBD2,TRBJ2-1,TGTGCCAGCAGTGAAGCGCTTCATTCGAGCGGGAGTAGGGACAATGAGCAGTTCTTC,CASSEALHSSGSRDNEQFF
few,TRBV6-2/TRBV6-3,NA,TRBJ1-1,TGTGCCAGCAGTTACGAGCAGGGGATGAACACTGAAGCTTTCTTT,CASSYEQGMNTEAFF
NA,TRBV6-5,NA,TRBJ1-5,TGTGCCAGCAGTTATTCAGGGGCTGGGGGTCGGCCCCAGCATTTT,CASSYSGAGGRPQHF
NA,TRBV11-3,NA,TRBJ2-1,TGTGCCAGCAGCTTAGATGGGAGGGGGACTTCCTACAATGAGCAGTTCTTC,CASSLDGRGTSYNEQFF
few,TRBV12-3/TRBV12-4,NA,TRBJ2-7,TGTGCCAGCAGTCGACAGGCACACTACGAGCAGTACTTC,CASSRQAHYEQYF
NA,TRBV29-1,TRBD2,TRBJ2-7,TGCAGCGTGGAGGGACTAGCGGGTTACGAGCAGTACTTC,CSVEGLAGYEQYF
many,TRBV7-2,NA,TRBJ2-5,TGTGCCAGCAGCCGTTCGGAGACCCAGTACTTC,CASSRSETQYF
NA,TRBV6-5,TRBD2,TRBJ2-3,TGTGCCAGCAGTTACGCTCCTTTAACTAGCGGGAGGCCCGATACGCAGTATTTT,CASSYAPLTSGRPDTQYF
NA,TRBV10-3,NA,TRBJ2-1,TGTGCCATCAGTGTGGGCCACCCCAATGAGCAGTTCTTC,CAISVGHPNEQFF
many,TRBV29-1,NA,TRBJ2-7,TGCAGCATAATGGGGGGCCTCTACGAGCAGTACTTC,CSIMGGLYEQYF
many,TRBV5-1,NA,TRBJ2-2,TGCGCCAGCAGCTTGGCCCTCAGAGCCGCGAACACCGGGGAGCTGTTTTTT,CASSLALRAANTGELFF
NA,TRBV28,TRBD2,TRBJ2-7,TGTGCCAGCAGTTTCCCCGGACTAGCGGGAGGCTTTCAGTACTTC,CASSFPGLAGGFQYF
few,TRBV7-3,NA,TRBJ1-1,TGTGCCAGCAACGGACACAATGAAGCTTTCTTT,CASNGHNEAFF
few,TRBV4-3,TRBD2,TRBJ2-5,TGCGCCAGCAGCCAAGGACTAGCATGGGAAGAGACCCAGTACTTC,CASSQGLAWEETQYF
many,TRBV29-1,NA,TRBJ2-5,TGCAGCGTTTCCAGGGAAGAGACCCAGTACTTC,CSVSREETQYF
few,TRBV28,NA,TRBJ1-6,TGTGCCAGCAGTCCGTCGGAGGGGCCAAATTCACCCCTCCACTTT,CASSPSEGPNSPLHF
few,TRBV14,TRBD2,TRBJ2-7,TGTGCCAGCAGCCAAGTCGTAGGGACTAGCGGCTCCTACGAGCAGTACTTC,CASSQVVGTSGSYEQYF
few,TRBV20-1,NA,TRBJ1-5,TGCAGTGCGGTCAGCGGGCAGTTTAGCAATCAGCCCCAGCATTTT,CSAVSGQFSNQPQHF
many,TRBV28,NA,TRBJ2-3,TGTGCCAGCAGCCCCGGGGTTGGCGGCACAGATACGCAGTATTTT,CASSPGVGGTDTQYF
many,TRBV27,NA,TRBJ2-6,TGCACCAGCAGTCCCCCTGAGCGTTCTGGGGCCAACGTCCTGACTTTC,CTSSPPERSGANVLTF
NA,TRBV5-1,TRBD1,TRBJ2-3,TGCGCCAGCAGCTCCACGGGACAGCTCGGCACAGATACGCAGTATTTT,CASSSTGQLGTDTQYF
few,TRBV20-1,TRBD2,TRBJ2-3,TGCAGTGCTAGAGATGCGGGGGGGGCTGGCACAGATACGCAGTATTTT,CSARDAGGAGTDTQYF
NA,TRBV7-3,NA,TRBJ1-1,TGTGCCAGCAGCTTATCGGGGGGGTACGCTGAAGCTTTCTTT,CASSLSGGYAEAFF
many,TRBV29-1,TRBD2,TRBJ2-7,TGCGGCGGGGGTGACACCTACGAGCAGTACTTC,CGGGDTYEQYF
few,TRBV20-1,TRBD2,TRBJ2-3,TGCAGTGCTTGGAGGAGCGGGAGGGCAGATACGCAGTATTTT,CSAWRSGRADTQYF
many,TRBV3-1,NA,TRBJ2-2,TGTGCCAGCAGCCGGGGAAGTGGCGGGACCGGGGAGCTGTTTTTT,CASSRGSGGTGELFF
NA,TRBV4-3,NA,TRBJ1-1,TGCGCCAGCAGCCAAGAGCCAGGGATAGGGAACACTGAAGCTTTCTTT,CASSQEPGIGNTEAFF
few,TRBV20-1,TRBD2,TRBJ2-1,TGCAGTTCCCGGACTAGCGTAAACAATGAGCAGTTCTTC,CSSRTSVNNEQFF
NA,TRBV7-2,NA,TRBJ2-3,TGTGCCAGCGGTCCCCGGGATACGCAGTATTTT,CASGPRDTQYF
NA,TRBV24-1,NA,TRBJ2-1,TGTGCCACCAGTGATATGGTCCCTAGCTCCTACAATGAGCAGTTCTTC,CATSDMVPSSYNEQFF
NA,TRBV19,NA,TRBJ1-1,TGTGCCAGTAGTATACTTACAGGGAGCACTGAAGCTTTCTTT,CASSILTGSTEAFF
NA,TRBV7-6,NA,TRBJ2-7,TGTGCCAGCAGCTTAAACCTGCTGGGGACTGTCTACGAGCAGTACTTC,CASSLNLLGTVYEQYF
few,TRBV9,NA,TRBJ1-6,TGTGCCAGCAGCGTAGCGGGGGTTTCACCCCTCCACTTT,CASSVAGVSPLHF
few,TRBV28,NA,TRBJ2-7,TGTGCCAGCAGTCCCCCCGTAGGGATCGAGCAGTACTTC,CASSPPVGIEQYF
many,TRBV20-1,TRBD2,TRBJ2-3,TGCAGTGGCCACCCCCTAGCGGGAGATGGGGATACGCAGTATTTT,CSGHPLAGDGDTQYF
many,TRBV7-3,NA,TRBJ2-4,TGTGCCAGCAGCGATGGGATAAATAGAGTCAAAAACATTCAGTACTTC,CASSDGINRVKNIQYF
few,TRBV25-1,TRBD1,TRBJ1-5,TGTGCCAGCAGTGTACCAGACAGGGTTCAGCCCCAGCATTTT,CASSVPDRVQPQHF
many,TRBV15,TRBD1,TRBJ2-5,TGTGCCACCAGCAGAGGGGAACAGGGGGCGCGAGAGACCCAGTACTTC,CATSRGEQGARETQYF
few,TRBV29-1,TRBD2,TRBJ2-1,TGCAGCGTTGAAGGCCGCCTAGCGGCGGATGAGCAGTTCTTC,CSVEGRLAADEQFF
few,TRBV29-1,NA,TRBJ2-5,TGCAGCGTTGGGGCCGTCCTAAAAGAGACCCAGTACTTC,CSVGAVLKETQYF
many,TRBV10-3,TRBD2,TRBJ2-1,TGTGCCACCCAACTAGCGGGAGTGAATAATGAGCAGTTCTTC,CATQLAGVNNEQFF
many,TRBV28,TRBD2,TRBJ2-7,TGTGCCAGCAGTACCGCGACTCAGCGGGAGGGCTCCTACGAGCAGTACTTC,CASSTATQREGSYEQYF
many,TRBV29-1,TRBD1,TRBJ2-5,TGCAGCGTTGGACAGGGGCAAGAGACCCAGTACTTC,CSVGQGQETQYF
few,TRBV5-1,TRBD2,TRBJ2-5,TGCGCCAGCAGCAAAGGACTAGCGGGAGTACAAGAGACCCAGTACTTC,CASSKGLAGVQETQYF
NA,TRBV7-2,TRBD2,TRBJ2-7,TGTGCCAGCAGCAGACTAGCGGGAAAGTACGAGCAGTACTTC,CASSRLAGKYEQYF
NA,TRBV7-6,NA,TRBJ1-6,TGTGCCAGCAGTTCCCCTTATCCGGACGGTAATAATTCACCCCTCCACTTT,CASSSPYPDGNNSPLHF
NA,TRBV12-5,NA,TRBJ2-1,TGTGCTAGTGGTTTCCGACACAATGAGCAGTTCTTC,CASGFRHNEQFF